This is a list of T cell receptor beta chains from one sample in a study of PD-L1 blockade in urothelial cancer. Sequenced by immunoSEQ multiplex PCR; TCRdb stores in-frame clones only, minus some. In the table there are fewer than 40,000 clones, 80% to 95% of which are singletons. The sample here was PBMCs, taken around atezolizumab (anti-PD-L1) treatment. The receptor source for this set is a man in his 70s with urothelial cancer. The CDR3 runs from the conserved cysteine through the conserved F or W. D genes are given only for firm matches. Rows give clone size only sometimes, using once, few, many, or a class for an expanded clone.

cdr3_aa cdr3_nt j_call d_call v_call clone_size
CASRTGQTYNEQFF TGTGCCAGCAGAACGGGACAGACATACAATGAGCAGTTCTTC TRBJ2-1 TRBD1 TRBV6-5 once
CASSLGGAQGYGYTF TGTGCCAGCAGTTTAGGGGGGGCCCAAGGCTATGGCTACACCTTC TRBJ1-2 NA TRBV28 NA
CASSLGTGEKYF TGCGCCAGCAGCTTGGGAACAGGGGAAAAGTATTTT TRBJ2-3 TRBD1 TRBV5-1 NA
CASSSGLPGTEAFF TGTGCCAGCAGTTCCGGACTCCCAGGCACTGAAGCTTTCTTT TRBJ1-1 NA TRBV27 NA
CASSTGQLIYEQYF TGTGCCAGCAGCACGGGACAGCTAATCTACGAGCAGTACTTC TRBJ2-7 TRBD1 TRBV7-8 NA
CASSFDSAGGAFF TGCGCCAGCAGCTTTGATTCGGCCGGGGGAGCTTTCTTT TRBJ1-1 NA TRBV5-1 NA
CASSARLAGVDTQYF TGTGCCAGCAGCGCCAGACTAGCGGGAGTAGATACGCAGTATTTT TRBJ2-3 TRBD2 TRBV7-7 NA
CASSELAERVETQYF TGTGCCAGCAGTGAATTGGCGGAGAGGGTAGAGACCCAGTACTTC TRBJ2-5 NA TRBV25-1 NA
CASKHGTSFADTQYF TGTGCCAGTAAACACGGGACTAGCTTCGCAGATACGCAGTATTTT TRBJ2-3 TRBD2 TRBV28 once
CASSLRISYNEQFF TGTGCCAGCAGCCTAAGAATAAGCTACAATGAGCAGTTCTTC TRBJ2-1 NA TRBV2 NA
CASSYISFRGTESETQYF TGTGCCAGCAGCTATATTAGTTTTCGCGGGACGGAATCAGAGACCCAGTACTTC TRBJ2-5 NA TRBV7-8 NA
CASSPMIQSGSILEQYF TGTGCCAGCAGCCCAATGATTCAGAGCGGGAGTATTCTCGAGCAGTACTTC TRBJ2-7 TRBD2 TRBV7-8 NA
CASSLGAGGGEETQYF TGTGCCAGCAGCCTAGGGGCGGGAGGGGGGGAAGAGACCCAGTACTTC TRBJ2-5 TRBD2 TRBV7-3 once
CASSQDSGRSTGELFF TGTGCCAGCAGCCAAGATAGCGGGCGAAGCACCGGGGAGCTGTTTTTT TRBJ2-2 TRBD2 TRBV14 NA
CASSRDSRLNTEAFF TGTGCCAGCAGCAGGGACTCGAGGCTGAACACTGAAGCTTTCTTT TRBJ1-1 NA TRBV7-2 NA
CASSFPRVGGTSYNEQFF TGTGCCAGCAGTTTCCCCCGGGTGGGCGGGACGTCCTACAATGAGCAGTTCTTC TRBJ2-1 NA TRBV28 NA
CASSPSGNTEAFF TGCGCCAGCAGCCCCTCAGGGAACACTGAAGCTTTCTTT TRBJ1-1 NA TRBV5-1 few
CSVWGDVSGANVLTF TGCAGCGTTTGGGGGGACGTATCTGGGGCCAACGTCCTGACTTTC TRBJ2-6 NA TRBV29-1 NA
CASSLAGFTDYEQYF TGTGCCAGCAGCTTAGCGGGCTTCACTGACTACGAGCAGTACTTC TRBJ2-7 NA TRBV11-1 NA
CASSPSGGYEQYF TGTGCCAGCAGTCCTAGCGGGGGCTACGAGCAGTACTTC TRBJ2-7 TRBD2 TRBV28 NA
CASSQDYRGWTNYGYTF TGTGCCAGCAGCCAAGATTACAGGGGTTGGACGAACTATGGCTACACCTTC TRBJ1-2 TRBD1 TRBV4-2 few
CASSSPVLAGDSYEQYF TGTGCCAGCAGTTCACCGGTACTAGCGGGAGATTCCTACGAGCAGTACTTC TRBJ2-7 TRBD2 TRBV28 once
CASSFRRGTDTQYF TGTGCCAGCAGCTTTCGGCGGGGGACAGATACGCAGTATTTT TRBJ2-3 TRBD2 TRBV13 NA
CASGLTSGGSEKLFF TGTGCTAGTGGTTTGACTTCCGGCGGCAGTGAAAAACTGTTTTTT TRBJ1-4 NA TRBV12-5 NA
CAWDRILGQETQYF TGTGCCTGGGACAGGATCCTGGGGCAAGAGACCCAGTACTTC TRBJ2-5 NA TRBV30 NA
CASSQDWGQGAADTQYF TGCGCCAGCAGCCAAGATTGGGGACAGGGAGCAGCAGATACGCAGTATTTT TRBJ2-3 TRBD1 TRBV4-1 NA
CASSIDSTGETQYF TGTGCCAGTAGTATAGATAGTACGGGGGAGACCCAGTACTTC TRBJ2-5 NA TRBV19 NA
CASNGVGQGLTGYTF TGTGCCAGCAACGGCGTCGGACAGGGGCTGACTGGCTACACCTTC TRBJ1-2 TRBD1 TRBV18 NA
CASSYSSGVSYEQYF TGTGCCAGCAGTTACTCCAGCGGGGTATCCTACGAGCAGTACTTC TRBJ2-7 TRBD2 TRBV6-5 NA
CAIPVVSGLGGDEQYF TGTGCCATCCCAGTGGTGTCGGGACTGGGAGGGGACGAGCAGTACTTC TRBJ2-7 TRBD2 TRBV10-3 NA
CASSEGLAEGRNIQYF TGTGCCAGCAGTGAAGGGCTAGCGGAGGGGAGAAACATTCAGTACTTC TRBJ2-4 TRBD2 TRBV2 NA
CASSQVRAQETQYF TGCGCCAGCAGCCAAGTCAGGGCTCAAGAGACCCAGTACTTC TRBJ2-5 NA TRBV4-1 NA
CASSGQGYEQYF TGTGCCAGCTCAGGACAGGGCTACGAGCAGTACTTC TRBJ2-7 TRBD1 TRBV18 once
CASSRSPGTQYF TGTGCCAGCAGCAGGTCCCCAGGGACCCAGTACTTC TRBJ2-5 NA TRBV2 once
CASSSKGLGGKDTQYF TGTGCCAGTAGTTCCAAGGGACTAGGAGGAAAAGATACGCAGTATTTT TRBJ2-3 TRBD2 TRBV19 NA
CASSIPTGLDTGELFF TGTGCCAGTAGTATCCCGACAGGGCTAGACACCGGGGAGCTGTTTTTT TRBJ2-2 TRBD1 TRBV19 NA